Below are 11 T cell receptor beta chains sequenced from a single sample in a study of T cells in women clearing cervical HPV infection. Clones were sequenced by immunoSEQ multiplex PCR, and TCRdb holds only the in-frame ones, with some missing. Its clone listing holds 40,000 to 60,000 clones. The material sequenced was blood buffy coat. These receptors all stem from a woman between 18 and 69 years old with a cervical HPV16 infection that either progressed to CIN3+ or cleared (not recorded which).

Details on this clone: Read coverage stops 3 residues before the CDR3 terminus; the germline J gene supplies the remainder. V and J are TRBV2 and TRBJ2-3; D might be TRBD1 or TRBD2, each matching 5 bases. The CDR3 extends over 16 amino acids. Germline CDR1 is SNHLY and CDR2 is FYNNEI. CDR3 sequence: CASRGLGEGSNQPQYF. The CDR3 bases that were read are TGTGCCAGCAGGGGGCTCGGTGAAGGGAGCAATCAGCCG. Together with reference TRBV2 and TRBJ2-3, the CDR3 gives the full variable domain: EPEVTQTPSHQVTQMGQEVILRCVPISNHLYFYWYRQILGQKVEFLVSFYNNEISEKSEIFDDQFSVERPDGSNFTLKIRSTKLEDSAMYFCASRGLGEGSNQPQYFGPGTRLTVL.

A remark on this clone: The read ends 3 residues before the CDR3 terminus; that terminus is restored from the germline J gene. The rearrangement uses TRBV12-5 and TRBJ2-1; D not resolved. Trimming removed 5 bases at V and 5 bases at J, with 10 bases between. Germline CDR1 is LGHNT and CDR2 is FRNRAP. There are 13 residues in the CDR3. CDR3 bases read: TGTGCTAGTGGTCTCGCCAACAACAATGAG. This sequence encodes CASGLANNNE. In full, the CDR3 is CASGLANNNEQFF.

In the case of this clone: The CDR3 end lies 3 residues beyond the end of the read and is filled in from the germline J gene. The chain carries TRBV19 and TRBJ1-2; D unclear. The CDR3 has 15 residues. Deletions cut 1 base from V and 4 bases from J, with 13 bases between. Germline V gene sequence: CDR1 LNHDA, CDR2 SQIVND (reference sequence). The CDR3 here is CASSIGPGGGYGYTF. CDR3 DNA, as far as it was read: TGTGCCAGTAGTATAGGCCCAGGAGGAGGCTATGGC.

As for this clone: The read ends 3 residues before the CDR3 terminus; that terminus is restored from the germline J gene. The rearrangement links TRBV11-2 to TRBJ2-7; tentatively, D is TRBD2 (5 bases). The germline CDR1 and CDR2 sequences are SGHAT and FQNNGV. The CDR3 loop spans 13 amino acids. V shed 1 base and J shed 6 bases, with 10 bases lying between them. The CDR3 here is CASSLGSGFEQYF. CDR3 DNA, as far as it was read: TGTGCCAGCAGCTTAGGGTCGGGGTTCGAG.

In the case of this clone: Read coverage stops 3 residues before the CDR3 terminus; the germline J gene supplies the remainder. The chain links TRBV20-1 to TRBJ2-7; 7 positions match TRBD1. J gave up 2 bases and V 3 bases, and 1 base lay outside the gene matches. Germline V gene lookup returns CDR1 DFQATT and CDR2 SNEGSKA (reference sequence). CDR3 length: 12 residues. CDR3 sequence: CSARTGTYEQYF. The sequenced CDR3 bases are TGCAGTGCTAGGACAGGGACCTACGAG.

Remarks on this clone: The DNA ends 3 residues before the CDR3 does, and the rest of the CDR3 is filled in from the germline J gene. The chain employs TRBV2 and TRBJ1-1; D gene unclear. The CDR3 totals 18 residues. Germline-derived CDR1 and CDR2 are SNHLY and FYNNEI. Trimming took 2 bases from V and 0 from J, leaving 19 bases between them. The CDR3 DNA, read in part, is TGTGCCAGCAGTGAAAGGGCTTTCAGTCGCGGGATGAACACTGAA. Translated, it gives CASSERAFSRGMNTE. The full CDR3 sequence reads CASSERAFSRGMNTEAFF.

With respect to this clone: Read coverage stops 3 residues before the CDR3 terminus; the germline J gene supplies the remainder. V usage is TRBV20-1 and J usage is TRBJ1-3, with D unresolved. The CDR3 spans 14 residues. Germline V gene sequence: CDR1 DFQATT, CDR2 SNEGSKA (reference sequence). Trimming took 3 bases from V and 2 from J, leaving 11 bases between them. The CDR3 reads CSASIGSTGNTIYF. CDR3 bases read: TGCAGTGCTAGTATCGGTTCCACTGGAAACACC.

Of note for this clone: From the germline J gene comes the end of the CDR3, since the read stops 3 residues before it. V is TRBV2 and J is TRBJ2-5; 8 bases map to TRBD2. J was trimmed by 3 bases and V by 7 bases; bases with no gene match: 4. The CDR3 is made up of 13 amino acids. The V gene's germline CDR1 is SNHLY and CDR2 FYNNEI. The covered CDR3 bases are TGTGCCAGCACCATTAGCGGGGAAGAGACC. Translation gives CASTISGEET. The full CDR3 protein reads CASTISGEETQYF.

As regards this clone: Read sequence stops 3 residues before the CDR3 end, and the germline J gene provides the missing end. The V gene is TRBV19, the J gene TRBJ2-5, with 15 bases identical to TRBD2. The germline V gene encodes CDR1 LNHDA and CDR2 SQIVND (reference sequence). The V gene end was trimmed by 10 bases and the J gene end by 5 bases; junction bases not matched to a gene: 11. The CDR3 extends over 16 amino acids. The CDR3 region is CATQGTSGGLGETQYF. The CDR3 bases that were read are TGTGCCACCCAAGGGACTAGCGGGGGGTTAGGGGAGACC.

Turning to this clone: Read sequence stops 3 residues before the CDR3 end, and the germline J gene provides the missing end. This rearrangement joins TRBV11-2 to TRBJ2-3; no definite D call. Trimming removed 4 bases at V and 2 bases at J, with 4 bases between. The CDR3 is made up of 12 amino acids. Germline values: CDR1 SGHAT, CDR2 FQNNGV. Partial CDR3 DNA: TGTGCCAGCAGCTATAACACAGATACG. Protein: CASSYNTDT. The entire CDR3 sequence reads CASSYNTDTQYF.

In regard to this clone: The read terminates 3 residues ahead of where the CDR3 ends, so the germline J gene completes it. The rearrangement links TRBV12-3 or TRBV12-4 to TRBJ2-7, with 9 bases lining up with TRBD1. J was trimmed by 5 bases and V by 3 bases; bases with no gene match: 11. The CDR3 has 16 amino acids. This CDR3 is CASSFWGQGRLNEQYF. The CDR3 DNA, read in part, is TGTGCCAGCAGTTTTTGGGGACAGGGACGGTTGAACGAG.